The rows below give T cell receptor beta chains drawn from one sample of a study of cytotoxic CD8 clonotypes in ibrutinib-treated CLL. Sequencing was performed with immunoSEQ multiplex PCR; in TCRdb, only in-frame clones are kept and a portion is missing. The repertoire holds approximately 150,000 clones, with around nine tenths as singletons. The material sequenced was PBMCs, taken at disease progression, from a patient treated with ibrutinib. All receptors come from a human donor with chronic lymphocytic leukemia. Both conserved end residues are part of each CDR3. D genes are given only for firm matches. Clone size, where shown, is once, few, many, or a class for clones that have expanded.

V gene,J gene,D gene,clone size,CDR3 DNA,CDR3 protein
TRBV7-9,TRBJ1-4,TRBD1,few,TGTGCCAGCAGCAACAGGGGATTTGAAGAAAAACTGTTTTTT,CASSNRGFEEKLFF
TRBV6-5,TRBJ2-1,NA,NA,TGTGCCAGCGTGGGACTCCGTGGGGGTGAGCAGTTCTTC,CASVGLRGGEQFF
TRBV4-1,TRBJ2-3,NA,once,TGCGCCGGATTCGGAGGCACAGATACGCAGTATTTT,CAGFGGTDTQYF
TRBV18,TRBJ2-6,NA,NA,TGTGCCAGCTCACCGGGTCGGGGGCTTGGTGGGGCCAACGTCCTGACTTTC,CASSPGRGLGGANVLTF
TRBV5-6,TRBJ1-2,NA,NA,TGTGCCAGCAGCTTGCCGGGATCCCGCTACACCTTC,CASSLPGSRYTF
TRBV6-5,TRBJ1-5,NA,NA,TGTGCCAGCAGTTATCAGGGGCCCGAACAGCCCCAGCATTTT,CASSYQGPEQPQHF
TRBV7-2,TRBJ2-7,TRBD1,once,TGTGCCAGCAGTTCCGGGACAGGGGAGCACGAGCAGTACTTC,CASSSGTGEHEQYF
TRBV29-1,TRBJ1-2,TRBD1,NA,TGCAGCGCCCGATTCGGGACAGGGTACGAAGCTAACTATGGCTACACCTTC,CSARFGTGYEANYGYTF
TRBV10-2,TRBJ2-5,TRBD1,once,TGCGCCAGCAGTGAGGGGACAGGAGGGTACTTC,CASSEGTGGYF
TRBV5-4,TRBJ2-7,TRBD1,NA,TGTGCCAGCAGCTCATCTGAGACAGGGGATTTAAGGCGATGGTACGAGCAGTACTTC,CASSSSETGDLRRWYEQYF
TRBV7-3,TRBJ2-2,NA,NA,TGTGCCAGCAGCTTAACTCCTATGAACACCGGGGAGCTGTTTTTT,CASSLTPMNTGELFF
TRBV6-6,TRBJ2-1,TRBD1,few,TGTGCCAGCAGTTACGAGGGACAGGGCGTCAATGAGCAGTTCTTC,CASSYEGQGVNEQFF
TRBV5-4,TRBJ2-7,TRBD1,NA,TGTGCCAGCAGCTTGGGGACAGGCTACGAGCAGTACTTC,CASSLGTGYEQYF
TRBV11-3,TRBJ2-7,TRBD1,NA,TGTGCCAGCAGCTCCTACTCCCCGGGACAGGGGGGGTACGAGCAGTACTTC,CASSSYSPGQGGYEQYF
TRBV6-5,TRBJ1-2,TRBD1,NA,TGTGCCAGCAGTTACTGGGTACAGGGGATAAGTTATGGCTACACCTTC,CASSYWVQGISYGYTF
TRBV7-6,TRBJ1-4,NA,NA,TGTGCCAGCAGCTTAGTCGGGGGTAATGAAAAACTGTTTTTT,CASSLVGGNEKLFF
TRBV6-5,TRBJ1-5,NA,NA,TGTGCCAGCAGTCACCCCGGGGAGCCCCAGCATTTT,CASSHPGEPQHF
TRBV27,TRBJ2-7,NA,NA,TGTGCCAGCAGTTTATCGGACAGCCTCTCCTACGAGCAGTACTTC,CASSLSDSLSYEQYF
TRBV18,TRBJ2-1,TRBD2,NA,TGTGCCAGCTCACCACTTCGGACTAGCGGGAGCAATGAGCAGTTCTTC,CASSPLRTSGSNEQFF
TRBV30,TRBJ2-7,NA,NA,TGTGCCTGGAGTCCTGTGGGGGGATCTCGCCGATCCTACGAGCAGTACTTC,CAWSPVGGSRRSYEQYF
TRBV19,TRBJ1-2,NA,NA,TGTGCCAGTAGTATCCGAAACGTAGGGAAGAACTATGGCTACACCTTC,CASSIRNVGKNYGYTF
TRBV7-2,TRBJ1-1,NA,NA,TGTGCCAGCAGCCCCCAGGTTCTCGAAGACGCTTTCTTT,CASSPQVLEDAFF
TRBV30,TRBJ1-5,TRBD1,NA,TGTGCCTGGAGTGCCCTCAGGGGGGCTAGCAATCAGCCCCAGCATTTT,CAWSALRGASNQPQHF
TRBV5-1,TRBJ2-1,TRBD2,once,TGCGCCAGCAGCCCCGGACTAGCGGGAGCGAATGAGCAGTTCTTC,CASSPGLAGANEQFF
TRBV6-5,TRBJ1-1,NA,NA,TGTGCCAGCAGGCCTTACACAGGGACCACTGAAGCTTTCTTT,CASRPYTGTTEAFF
TRBV28,TRBJ2-2,TRBD1,NA,TGTGCCAGCAGTTTCAGGCTAATCAGAAGGACAGGAAGAGGGTCCGGGGAGCTGTTTTTT,CASSFRLIRRTGRGSGELFF
TRBV4-1,TRBJ1-3,NA,NA,TGCGCCAGCAGCCAAGACGTGTTGGGAGGAAACACCATATATTTT,CASSQDVLGGNTIYF
TRBV6-1,TRBJ1-1,NA,NA,TGTGCCAGCACCCCCCTCCAGGGAGCTGAAGCTTTCTTT,CASTPLQGAEAFF
TRBV11-2,TRBJ2-3,NA,NA,TGTGCCAGCAGCTTGGGTTCGACTAGACAATCAGATACGCAGTATTTT,CASSLGSTRQSDTQYF
TRBV2,TRBJ1-1,NA,once,TGTGCCAGCAGTGAAATAGGGGCTACCACTGAAGCTTTCTTT,CASSEIGATTEAFF
TRBV15,TRBJ2-4,NA,NA,TGTGCCACCAGCAGAGTCGGAGGGGCCAAAAACATTCAGTACTTC,CATSRVGGAKNIQYF
TRBV27,TRBJ2-1,TRBD2,NA,TGTGCCAGCAGCAATGGACTAGCGGCATACAATGAGCAGTTCTTC,CASSNGLAAYNEQFF
TRBV7-3,TRBJ2-5,NA,NA,TGTGCCAGCAGCGGACTCCAAGAGACCCAGTACTTC,CASSGLQETQYF
TRBV29-1,TRBJ2-7,NA,NA,TGCAGCGTCCAATTCGGGGCCTACGCTTACTTC,CSVQFGAYAYF
TRBV27,TRBJ2-3,NA,NA,TGTGCCAGCAGTTTGGTATTTGTGGGCGGTATAGATACGCAGTATTTT,CASSLVFVGGIDTQYF
TRBV19,TRBJ2-3,TRBD2,NA,TGTGCCAGTAGTCTAAACCGCGGGACTAGCGGGAGGCCATCGAATACGCAGTATTTT,CASSLNRGTSGRPSNTQYF
TRBV5-6,TRBJ2-7,TRBD2,NA,TGTGCCAGCCGACTACTAGCGGGAGGGGAAGAGCAGTACTTC,CASRLLAGGEEQYF
TRBV5-6,TRBJ2-1,TRBD2,NA,TGTGCCAGCAGAAGACTAGCGGAGGGGTACAATGAGCAGTTCTTC,CASRRLAEGYNEQFF
TRBV28,TRBJ2-7,TRBD1,NA,TGTGCCAGCACCATACAGGACAGGGGATCGTACGAGCAGTACTTC,CASTIQDRGSYEQYF
TRBV5-1,TRBJ2-5,TRBD2,NA,TGCGCCAGCAGCCCGGAGGGGACTAGCTTGGCCCAAGAGACCCAGTACTTC,CASSPEGTSLAQETQYF
TRBV6-6,TRBJ1-2,NA,NA,TGTGCCAGCAGTTACACCGGGACACCCTATGGCTACACCTTC,CASSYTGTPYGYTF
TRBV6-6,TRBJ1-3,NA,NA,TGTGCCAGCAGTTACGCGGGGAGGGGTGGAAACACCATATATTTT,CASSYAGRGGNTIYF
TRBV5-4,TRBJ2-7,TRBD1,NA,TGTGCCAGCAGCTCCGGACAGGGGGCAGTCTACGAGCAGTACTTC,CASSSGQGAVYEQYF
TRBV30,TRBJ2-7,TRBD1,NA,TGTGCCTGGAGTGTCCAGGGGGCTCGCGAGCAGTACTTC,CAWSVQGAREQYF
TRBV6-1,TRBJ1-1,TRBD1,NA,TGTGCCAGCAGTCCTACAGGGGGGAACACTGAAGCTTTCTTT,CASSPTGGNTEAFF
TRBV6-1,TRBJ2-7,TRBD2,NA,TGTGCCAGCAGTGTCTTACAGCGGGGTCCTCCCCCCTACGAGCAGTACTTC,CASSVLQRGPPPYEQYF
TRBV2,TRBJ1-2,NA,NA,TGTGCCAGCCAACCCAGGACCTCTAACTATGGCTACACCTTC,CASQPRTSNYGYTF